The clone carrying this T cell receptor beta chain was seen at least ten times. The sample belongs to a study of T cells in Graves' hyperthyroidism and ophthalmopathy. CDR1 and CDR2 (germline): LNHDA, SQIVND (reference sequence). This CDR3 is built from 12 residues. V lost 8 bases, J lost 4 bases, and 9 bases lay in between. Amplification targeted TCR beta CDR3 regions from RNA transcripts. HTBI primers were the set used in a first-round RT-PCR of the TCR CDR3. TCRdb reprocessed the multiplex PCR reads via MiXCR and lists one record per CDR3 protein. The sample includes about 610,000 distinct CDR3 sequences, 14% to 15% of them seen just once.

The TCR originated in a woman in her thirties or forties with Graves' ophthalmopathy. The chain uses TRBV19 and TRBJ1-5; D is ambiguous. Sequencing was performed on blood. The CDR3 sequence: CASSVQNQPQHF. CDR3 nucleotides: TGTGCCAGTTCAGTCCAAAATCAGCCCCAGCATTTT. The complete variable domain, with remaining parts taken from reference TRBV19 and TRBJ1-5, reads DGGITQSPKYLFRKEGQNVTLSCEQNLNHDAMYWYRQDPGQGLRLIYYSQIVNDFQKGDIAEGYSVSREKKESFPLTVTSAQKNPTAFYLCASSVQNQPQHFGDGTRLSIL.